This T cell receptor beta chain was observed in a study of circulating and synovial CD4+ cells in juvenile arthritis. The protocol was immunoSEQ multiplex PCR, while the TCRdb copy is restricted to in-frame clones and leaves out a portion. Of over a thousand clones detected, approximately 85% appear once; the ten largest clones hold more than 3%. This TCR was recovered from a human donor with juvenile idiopathic arthritis. Sequenced material: HLA-DR+ CD4+ T cells from blood. Subset in this sample: circulating pathogenic-like lymphocytes, sorted as HLA-DR+CD14-CD3+CD4+CD25low/- blood T cells.

The CDR3 spells CASGLAGGSEQYF. Written as DNA, the CDR3 is TGTGCTAGTGGTTTGGCAGGGGGTTCCGAGCAGTACTTC. This chain uses TRBV12-5 with TRBJ2-7, with 7 positions matching TRBD1. V gave up 1 base and J gave up 6 bases; unmatched junction bases: 3. The CDR3 has 13 residues. From germline, CDR1 is LGHNT and CDR2 FRNRAP.